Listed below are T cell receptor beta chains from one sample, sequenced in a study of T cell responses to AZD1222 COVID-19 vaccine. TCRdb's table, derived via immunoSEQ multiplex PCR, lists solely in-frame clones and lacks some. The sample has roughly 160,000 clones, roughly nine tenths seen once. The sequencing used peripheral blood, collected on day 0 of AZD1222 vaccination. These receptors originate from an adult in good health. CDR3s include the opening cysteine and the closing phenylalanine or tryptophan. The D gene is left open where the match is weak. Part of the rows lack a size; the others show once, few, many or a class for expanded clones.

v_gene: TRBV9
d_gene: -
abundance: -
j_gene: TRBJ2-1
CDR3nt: TGTGCCAGCAGCGTCCGGGACACATTTTACTACAATGAGCAGTTCTTC
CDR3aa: CASSVRDTFYYNEQFF

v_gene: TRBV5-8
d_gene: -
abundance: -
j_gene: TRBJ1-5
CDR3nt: TGTGCCAGCAGCCCGGCGATGATCCATCAGCCCCAGCATTTT
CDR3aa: CASSPAMIHQPQHF

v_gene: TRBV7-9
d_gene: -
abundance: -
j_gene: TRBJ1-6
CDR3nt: TGTGCCAGCAGCTTATATGCCAATTCACCCCTCCACTTT
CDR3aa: CASSLYANSPLHF

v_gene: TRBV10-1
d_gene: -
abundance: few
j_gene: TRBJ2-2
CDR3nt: TGCGCCAGCAGTGAGTCGGTGGAGACCGGGGAGCTGTTTTTT
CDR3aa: CASSESVETGELFF

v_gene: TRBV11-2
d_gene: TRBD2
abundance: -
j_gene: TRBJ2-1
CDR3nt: TGTGCCAGCAGCCTTAGCGGGGGGGCTTTAAATGAGCAGTTCTTC
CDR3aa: CASSLSGGALNEQFF

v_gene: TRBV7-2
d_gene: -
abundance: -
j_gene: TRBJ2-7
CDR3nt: TGTGCCAGCAGCTTAGTGCGGCTCTACGAGCAGTACTTC
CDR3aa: CASSLVRLYEQYF

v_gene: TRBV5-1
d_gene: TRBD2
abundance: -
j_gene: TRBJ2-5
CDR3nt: TGCGCCAGCAGCTACGTAGCGGGGGGTATGGAGACCCAGTACTTC
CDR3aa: CASSYVAGGMETQYF

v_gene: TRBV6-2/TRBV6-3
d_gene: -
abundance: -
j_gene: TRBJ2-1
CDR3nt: TGTGCCAGCAGTTACTTCCCGGACAGATACAATGAGCAGTTCTTC
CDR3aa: CASSYFPDRYNEQFF

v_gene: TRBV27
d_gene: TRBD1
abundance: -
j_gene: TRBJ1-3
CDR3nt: TGTGCCAGCGGGACAGGGGACACCATATATTTT
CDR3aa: CASGTGDTIYF

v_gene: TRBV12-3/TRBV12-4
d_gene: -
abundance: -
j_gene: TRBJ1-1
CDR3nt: TGTGCCAGCAGTAGGTTGGCTGAAGCTTTCTTT
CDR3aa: CASSRLAEAFF

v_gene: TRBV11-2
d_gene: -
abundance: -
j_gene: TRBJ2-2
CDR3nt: TGTGCCAGCAGCTTAGTAGGATGGGACACCGGGGAGCTGTTTTTT
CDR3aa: CASSLVGWDTGELFF

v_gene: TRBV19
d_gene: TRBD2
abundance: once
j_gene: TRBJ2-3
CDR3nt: TGTGCCAGTAGTCCGGGACTAGCGCGCACAGATACGCAGTATTTT
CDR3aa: CASSPGLARTDTQYF

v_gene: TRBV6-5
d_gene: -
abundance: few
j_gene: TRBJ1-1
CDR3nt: TGTGCCAGCAGTTACCTGGGAATGAACACTGAAGCTTTCTTT
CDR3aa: CASSYLGMNTEAFF

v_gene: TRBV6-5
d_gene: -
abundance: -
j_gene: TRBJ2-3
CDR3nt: TGTGCCAGCAGTAACCCGGGACGGACCACAGATACGCAGTATTTT
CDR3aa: CASSNPGRTTDTQYF

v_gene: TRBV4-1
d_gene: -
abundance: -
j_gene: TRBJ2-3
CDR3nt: TGCGCCAGCAGCCAAGACGGGCCTCCCGATACGCAGTATTTT
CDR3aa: CASSQDGPPDTQYF

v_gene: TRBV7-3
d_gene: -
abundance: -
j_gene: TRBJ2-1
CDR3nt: TGTGCCAGCAGCTTAACACGGCGGGATGAGCAGTTCTTC
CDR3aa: CASSLTRRDEQFF

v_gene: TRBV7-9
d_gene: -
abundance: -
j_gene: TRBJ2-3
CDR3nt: TGTGCCAGCAGCTTAGGGACAGATACGCAGTATTTT
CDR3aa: CASSLGTDTQYF

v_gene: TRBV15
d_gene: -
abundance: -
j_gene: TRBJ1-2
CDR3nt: TGTGCCACCAGCAGAGAGCGGGGGCGCTTGTTCTATGGCTACACCTTC
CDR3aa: CATSRERGRLFYGYTF